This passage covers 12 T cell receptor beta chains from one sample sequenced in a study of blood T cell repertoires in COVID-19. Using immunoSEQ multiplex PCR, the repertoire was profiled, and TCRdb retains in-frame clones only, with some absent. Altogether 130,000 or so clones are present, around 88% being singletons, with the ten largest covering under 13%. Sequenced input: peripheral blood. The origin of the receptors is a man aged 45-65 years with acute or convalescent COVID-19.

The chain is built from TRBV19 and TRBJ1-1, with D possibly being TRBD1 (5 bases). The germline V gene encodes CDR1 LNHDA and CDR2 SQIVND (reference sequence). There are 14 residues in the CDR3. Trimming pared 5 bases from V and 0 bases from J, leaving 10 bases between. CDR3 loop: CASSVGQVNTEAFF. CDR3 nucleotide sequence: TGTGCCAGTAGTGTGGGGCAGGTGAACACTGAAGCTTTCTTT.

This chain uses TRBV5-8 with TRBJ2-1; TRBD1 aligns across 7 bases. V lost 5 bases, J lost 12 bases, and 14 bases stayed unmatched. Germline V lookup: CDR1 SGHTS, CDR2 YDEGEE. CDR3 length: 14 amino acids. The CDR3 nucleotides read TGTGCCAGCAGGTTGAAAGGGGGCGGATGGGGGCAGTTCTTC. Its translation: CASRLKGGGWGQFF.

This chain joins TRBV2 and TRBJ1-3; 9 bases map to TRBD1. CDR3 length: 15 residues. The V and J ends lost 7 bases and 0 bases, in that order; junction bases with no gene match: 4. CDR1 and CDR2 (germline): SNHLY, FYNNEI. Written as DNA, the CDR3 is TGTGCCAGCACCTCGGACAGGGGCTCTGGAAACACCATATATTTT. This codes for CASTSDRGSGNTIYF.

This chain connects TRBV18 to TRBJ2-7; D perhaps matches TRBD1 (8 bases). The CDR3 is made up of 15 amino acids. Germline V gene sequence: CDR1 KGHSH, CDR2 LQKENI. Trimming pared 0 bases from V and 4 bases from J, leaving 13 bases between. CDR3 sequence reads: CASSPPSQGGYEQYF. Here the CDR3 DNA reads TGTGCCAGCTCACCACCATCACAGGGGGGGTACGAGCAGTACTTC.

In nucleotides, the CDR3 is TGCGCCAGCAGCTCGGGGACTAGCGGGGGTTACGAGCAGTACTTC. This translates into CASSSGTSGGYEQYF. The chain joins TRBV5-1 to TRBJ2-7; 14 bases agree with TRBD2. Trimming cost V 3 bases and J 4 bases; bases outside gene matches: 3. Looked up from germline, CDR1 is SGHRS and CDR2 is YFSETQ. The CDR3 has 15 residues.

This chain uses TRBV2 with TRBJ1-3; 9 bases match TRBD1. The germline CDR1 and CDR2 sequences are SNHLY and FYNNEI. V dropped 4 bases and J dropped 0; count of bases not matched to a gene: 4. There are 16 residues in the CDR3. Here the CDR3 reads CASSGQGVFSGNTIYF. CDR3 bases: TGTGCCAGCAGTGGACAGGGGGTTTTCTCTGGAAACACCATATATTTT.

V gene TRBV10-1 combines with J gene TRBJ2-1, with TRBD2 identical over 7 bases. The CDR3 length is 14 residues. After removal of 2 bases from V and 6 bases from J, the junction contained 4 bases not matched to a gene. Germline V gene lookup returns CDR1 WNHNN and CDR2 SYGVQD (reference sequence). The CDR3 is CASSEVWGGNEQFF. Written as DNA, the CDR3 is TGCGCCAGCAGTGAGGTTTGGGGGGGCAATGAGCAGTTCTTC.

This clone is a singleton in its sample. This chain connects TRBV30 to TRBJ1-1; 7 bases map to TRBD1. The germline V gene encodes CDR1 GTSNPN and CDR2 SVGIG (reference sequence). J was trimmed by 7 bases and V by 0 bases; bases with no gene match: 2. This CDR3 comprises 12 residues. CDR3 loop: CAWSVRTGEAFF. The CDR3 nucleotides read TGTGCCTGGAGTGTAAGGACAGGTGAAGCTTTCTTT.

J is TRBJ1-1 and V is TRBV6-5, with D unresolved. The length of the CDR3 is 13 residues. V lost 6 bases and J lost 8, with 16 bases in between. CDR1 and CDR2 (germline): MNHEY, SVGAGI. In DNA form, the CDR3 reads TGTGCCAGCAGAGACGACCGGTACAGAGAAGCTTTCTTT. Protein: CASRDDRYREAFF.

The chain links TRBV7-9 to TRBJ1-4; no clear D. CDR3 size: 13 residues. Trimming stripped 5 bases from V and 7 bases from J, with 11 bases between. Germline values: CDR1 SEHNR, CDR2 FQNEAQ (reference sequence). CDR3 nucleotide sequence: TGTGCCAGCAGCGCCTCGGGGAGTGAAAAACTGTTTTTT. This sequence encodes CASSASGSEKLFF.

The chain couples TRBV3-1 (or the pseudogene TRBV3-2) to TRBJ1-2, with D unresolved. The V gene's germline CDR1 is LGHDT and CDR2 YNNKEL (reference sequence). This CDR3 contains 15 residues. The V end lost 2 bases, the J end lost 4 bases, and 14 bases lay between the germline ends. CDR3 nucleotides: TGTGCCAGCAGCCAAAACCCGAGGTTCTTCTATGGCTACACCTTC. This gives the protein CASSQNPRFFYGYTF.

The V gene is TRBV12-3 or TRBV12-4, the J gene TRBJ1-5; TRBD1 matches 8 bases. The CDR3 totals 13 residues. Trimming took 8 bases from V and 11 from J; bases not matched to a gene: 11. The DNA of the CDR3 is TGTGCCAGCTTGACAGGGGCCGAGGGGACCCAGCATTTT. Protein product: CASLTGAEGTQHF.